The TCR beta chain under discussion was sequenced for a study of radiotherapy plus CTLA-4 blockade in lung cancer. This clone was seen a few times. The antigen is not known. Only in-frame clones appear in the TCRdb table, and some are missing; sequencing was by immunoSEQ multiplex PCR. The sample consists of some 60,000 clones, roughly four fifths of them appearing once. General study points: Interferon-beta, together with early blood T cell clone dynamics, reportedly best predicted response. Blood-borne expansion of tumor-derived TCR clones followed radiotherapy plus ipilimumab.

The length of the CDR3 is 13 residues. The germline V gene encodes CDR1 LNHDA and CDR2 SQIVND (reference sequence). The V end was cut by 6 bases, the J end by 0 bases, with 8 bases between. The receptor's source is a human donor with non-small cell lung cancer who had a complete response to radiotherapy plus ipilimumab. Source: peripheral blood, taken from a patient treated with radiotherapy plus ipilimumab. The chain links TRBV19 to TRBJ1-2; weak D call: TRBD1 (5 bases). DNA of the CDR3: TGTGCCAGTAGGCCGACAGCTAACTATGGCTACACCTTC. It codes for CASRPTANYGYTF.